This TCR beta chain was observed in a study of T cell responses to AZD1222 COVID-19 vaccine. General study findings and limits: No day 14 peak samples; only post-peak repertoires were characterized. Dominant at 160-218 and 743-854, vaccine-associated CD4 TCRs also spanned spike. Clonal diversity was possibly underestimated; the donors were predominantly white British and more often female. Only five or six individuals given AZD1222 were seropositive at baseline.

Remarks on this clone: Its antigen is not known.

V lost 9 bases and J 2 bases, leaving 12 bases between the germline ends. Germline-derived CDR1 and CDR2 are WNHNN and SYGVQD (reference sequence). The CDR3 is 13 residues long. TCRdb's table, derived via immunoSEQ multiplex PCR, lists solely in-frame clones and lacks some. Among about 120,000 clones, around nine tenths were seen once, and the ten largest hold 1.6%. This TCR was sampled from an adult who received the AZD1222 COVID-19 vaccine. The starting material was peripheral blood, obtained 28 days after the second AZD1222 dose. V gene TRBV10-1 combines with J gene TRBJ2-3, with D hard to call. CDR3 protein: CARLLRVTDTQYF. The CDR3 coding sequence is TGCGCCAGACTCCTCCGGGTCACAGATACGCAGTATTTT.